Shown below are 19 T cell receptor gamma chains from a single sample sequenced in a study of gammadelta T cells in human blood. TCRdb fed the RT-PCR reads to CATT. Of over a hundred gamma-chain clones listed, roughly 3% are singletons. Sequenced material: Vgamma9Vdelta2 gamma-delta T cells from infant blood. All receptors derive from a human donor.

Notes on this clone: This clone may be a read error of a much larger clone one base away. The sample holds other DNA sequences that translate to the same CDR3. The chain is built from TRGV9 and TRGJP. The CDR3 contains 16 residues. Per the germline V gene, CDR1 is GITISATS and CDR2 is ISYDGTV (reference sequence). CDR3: CALWEVLELGKKIKVF. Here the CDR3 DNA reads TGTGCATTGTGGGAGGTGCTCGAGTTGGGCAAAAAAATCAAGGTATTT.

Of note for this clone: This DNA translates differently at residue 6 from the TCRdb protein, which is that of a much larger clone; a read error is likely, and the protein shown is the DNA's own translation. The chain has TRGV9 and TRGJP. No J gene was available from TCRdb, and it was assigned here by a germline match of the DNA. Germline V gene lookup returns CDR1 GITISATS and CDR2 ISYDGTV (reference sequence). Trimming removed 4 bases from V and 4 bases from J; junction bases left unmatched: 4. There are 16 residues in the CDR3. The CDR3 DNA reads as TGTGCCTTGTGGGACTACCAAGAGTTGGGCAAAAAAATCAAGGTATTT. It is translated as CALWDYQELGKKIKVF.

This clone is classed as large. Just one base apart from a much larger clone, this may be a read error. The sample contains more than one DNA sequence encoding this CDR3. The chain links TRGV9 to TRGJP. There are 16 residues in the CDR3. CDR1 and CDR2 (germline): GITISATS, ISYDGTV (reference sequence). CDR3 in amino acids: CALWEVQELGKKIKVF. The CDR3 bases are TGTGCATTGTGGGAGGTGCAAGAGTTGGGCAAAAAAATCAAGGTATTT.

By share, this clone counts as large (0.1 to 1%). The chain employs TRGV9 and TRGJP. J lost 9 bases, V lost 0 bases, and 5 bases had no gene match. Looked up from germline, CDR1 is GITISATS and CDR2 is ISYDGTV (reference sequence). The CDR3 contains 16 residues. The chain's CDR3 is CALWEVHALGKKIKVF. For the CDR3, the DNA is TGTGCCTTGTGGGAGGTGCACGCGTTGGGCAAAAAAATCAAGGTATTT.

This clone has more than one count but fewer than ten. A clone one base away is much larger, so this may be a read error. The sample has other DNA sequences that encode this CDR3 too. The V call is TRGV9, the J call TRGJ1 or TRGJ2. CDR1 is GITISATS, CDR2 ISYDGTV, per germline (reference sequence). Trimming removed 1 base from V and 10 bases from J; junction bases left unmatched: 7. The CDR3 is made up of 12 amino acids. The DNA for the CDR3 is TGTGCCTTGTGGGAGGTCCTACCGAAGAAACTCTTT. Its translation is CALWEVLPKKLF.

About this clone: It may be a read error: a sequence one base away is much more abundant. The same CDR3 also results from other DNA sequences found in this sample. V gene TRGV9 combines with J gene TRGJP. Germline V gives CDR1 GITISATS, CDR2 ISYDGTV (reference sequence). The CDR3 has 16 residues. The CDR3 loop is CALWDSQELGKKIKVF. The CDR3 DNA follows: TGTGCATTGTGGGACTCCCAAGAGTTGGGCAAAAAAATCAAGGTATTT.

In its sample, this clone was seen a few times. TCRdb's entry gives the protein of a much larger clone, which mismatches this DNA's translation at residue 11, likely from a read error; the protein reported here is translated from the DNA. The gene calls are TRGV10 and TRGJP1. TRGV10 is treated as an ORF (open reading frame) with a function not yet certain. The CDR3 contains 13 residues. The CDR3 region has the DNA TGTGCTGCGTGGGATACCACTGGTTGGTTCGAGATATTT. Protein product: CAAWDTTGWFEIF.

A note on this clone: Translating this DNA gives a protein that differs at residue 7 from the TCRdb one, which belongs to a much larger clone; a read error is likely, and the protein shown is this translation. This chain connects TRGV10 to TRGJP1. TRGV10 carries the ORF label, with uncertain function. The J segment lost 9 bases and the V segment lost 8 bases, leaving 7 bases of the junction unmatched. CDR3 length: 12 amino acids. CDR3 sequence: CAAWDSCWFKIF. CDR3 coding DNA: TGTGCTGCGTGGGATTCTTGTTGGTTCAAGATATTT.

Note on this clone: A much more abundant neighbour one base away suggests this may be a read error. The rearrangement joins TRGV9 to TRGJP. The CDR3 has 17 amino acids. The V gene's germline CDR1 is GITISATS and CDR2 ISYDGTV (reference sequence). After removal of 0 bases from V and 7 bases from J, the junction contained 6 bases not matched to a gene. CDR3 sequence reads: CALWEVQRELGKKIKVF. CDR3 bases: TGTGCCTTGTGGGAGGTGCAACGGGAGTTGGGCAAAAAAATCAAGGTATTT.

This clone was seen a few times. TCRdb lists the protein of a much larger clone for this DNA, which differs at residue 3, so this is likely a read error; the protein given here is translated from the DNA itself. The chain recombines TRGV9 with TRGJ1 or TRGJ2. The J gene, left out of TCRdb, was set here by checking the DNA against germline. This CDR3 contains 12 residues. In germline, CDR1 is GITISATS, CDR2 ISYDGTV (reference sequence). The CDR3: CAVWENYYKKLF. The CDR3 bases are TGTGCCGTGTGGGAGAATTATTATAAGAAACTCTTT.

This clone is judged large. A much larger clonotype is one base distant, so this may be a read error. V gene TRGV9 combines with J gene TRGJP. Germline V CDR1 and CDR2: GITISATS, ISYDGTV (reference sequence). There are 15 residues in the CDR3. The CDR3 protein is CAWWEQELGKKIKVF. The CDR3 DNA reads TGTGCCTGGTGGGAGCAAGAGTTGGGCAAAAAAATCAAGGTATTT.

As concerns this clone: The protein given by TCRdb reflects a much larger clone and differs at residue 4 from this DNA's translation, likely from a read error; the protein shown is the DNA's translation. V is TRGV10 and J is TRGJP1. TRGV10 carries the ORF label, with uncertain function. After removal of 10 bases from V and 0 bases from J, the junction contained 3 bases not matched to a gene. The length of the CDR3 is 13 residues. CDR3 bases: TGTGCTGCGTCGGATACCACTGGTTGGTTCAAGATATTT. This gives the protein CAASDTTGWFKIF.

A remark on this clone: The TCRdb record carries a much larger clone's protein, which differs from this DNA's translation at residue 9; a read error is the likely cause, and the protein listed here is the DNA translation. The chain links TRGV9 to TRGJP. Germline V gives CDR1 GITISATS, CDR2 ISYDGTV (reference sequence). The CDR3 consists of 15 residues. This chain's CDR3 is CALWEVTLDKKIKVF. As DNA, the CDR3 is TGTGCCTTGTGGGAGGTGACGTTGGACAAAAAAATCAAGGTATTT.

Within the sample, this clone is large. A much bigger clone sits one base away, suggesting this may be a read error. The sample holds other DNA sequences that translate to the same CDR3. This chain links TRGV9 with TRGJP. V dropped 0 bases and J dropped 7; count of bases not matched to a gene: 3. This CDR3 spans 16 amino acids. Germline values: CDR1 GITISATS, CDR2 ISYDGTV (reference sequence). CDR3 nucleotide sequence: TGTGCCTTGTGGGAGGTGCGCGAGTTGGGCAAAAAAATCAAGGTATTT. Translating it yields CALWEVRELGKKIKVF.

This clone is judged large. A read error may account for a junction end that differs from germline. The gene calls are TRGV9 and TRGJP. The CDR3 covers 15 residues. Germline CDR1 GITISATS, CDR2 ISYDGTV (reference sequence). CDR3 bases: TGTGCCTGGTGGGAGGTGACGTTGGGCAAAAAAATCAAGGTATTT. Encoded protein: CAWWEVTLGKKIKVF.

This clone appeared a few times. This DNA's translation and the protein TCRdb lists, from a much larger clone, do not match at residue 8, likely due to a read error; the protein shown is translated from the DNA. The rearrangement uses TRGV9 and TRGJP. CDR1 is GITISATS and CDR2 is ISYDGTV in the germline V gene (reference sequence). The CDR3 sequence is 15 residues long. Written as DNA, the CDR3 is TGTGCCTTGTGGGAGGTGCAGTTTGGCAAAAAAATCAAGGTATTT. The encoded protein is CALWEVQFGKKIKVF.

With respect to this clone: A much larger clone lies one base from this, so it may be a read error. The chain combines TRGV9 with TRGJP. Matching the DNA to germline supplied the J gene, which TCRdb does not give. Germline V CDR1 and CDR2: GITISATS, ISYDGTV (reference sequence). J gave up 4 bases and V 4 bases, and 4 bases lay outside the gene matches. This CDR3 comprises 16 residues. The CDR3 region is CALWDSQELGKKIKVF. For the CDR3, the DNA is TGTGCCTTGTGGGACTCACAAGAGTTGGGCAAAAAAATCAAGGTATTT.

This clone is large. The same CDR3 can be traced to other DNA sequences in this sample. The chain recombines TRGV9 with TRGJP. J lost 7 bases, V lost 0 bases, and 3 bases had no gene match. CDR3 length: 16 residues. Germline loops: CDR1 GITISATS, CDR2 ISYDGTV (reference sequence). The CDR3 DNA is TGTGCCTTGTGGGAGGTGCTCGAGTTGGGCAAAAAAATCAAGGTATTT. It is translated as CALWEVLELGKKIKVF.

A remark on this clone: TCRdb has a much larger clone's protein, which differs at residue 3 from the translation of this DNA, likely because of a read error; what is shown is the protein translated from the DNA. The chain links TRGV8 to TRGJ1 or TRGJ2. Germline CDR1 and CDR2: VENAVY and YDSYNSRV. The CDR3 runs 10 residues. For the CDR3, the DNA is TGTGCCGCCTGGGATTATAAGAAACTCTTT. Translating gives CAAWDYKKLF.